This T cell receptor gamma chain was captured by sequencing in a study of gamma delta lymphoproliferative disorders and STAT genes. Study background: At least 50 ng of genomic DNA went into each LymphoTrack Dx TCRG Assay library. Delta-chain libraries followed the EuroClonality-NGS standard operating procedure. Broader study findings: In whole-repertoire clustering, gamma separated patients from controls, unlike delta.

Sample share makes this clone medium-sized (0.01 to 0.1%). Its specificity is not known. J was trimmed by 0 bases and V by 0 bases; bases with no gene match: 10. CDR1 is EGSTGY and CDR2 is YDSYTSSV in the germline V gene. This CDR3 spans 18 amino acids. Genomic DNA from isolated PBMCs served as the sequencing template. TCRdb fed the multiplex PCR reads to CATT. The table shows a few thousand gamma-chain clones, with 6.5% to 10% occurring only once. The TCR originated in a human donor in good health. Material for sequencing was blood. The V and J genes are TRGV4 and TRGJP1. The J gene is not listed in TCRdb, so it was assigned here from a DNA match to germline. The CDR3 bases are TGTGCCACCTGGGATGGGCTGGGCGGGTATACCACTGGTTGGTTCAAGATATTT. Its translation is CATWDGLGGYTTGWFKIF.